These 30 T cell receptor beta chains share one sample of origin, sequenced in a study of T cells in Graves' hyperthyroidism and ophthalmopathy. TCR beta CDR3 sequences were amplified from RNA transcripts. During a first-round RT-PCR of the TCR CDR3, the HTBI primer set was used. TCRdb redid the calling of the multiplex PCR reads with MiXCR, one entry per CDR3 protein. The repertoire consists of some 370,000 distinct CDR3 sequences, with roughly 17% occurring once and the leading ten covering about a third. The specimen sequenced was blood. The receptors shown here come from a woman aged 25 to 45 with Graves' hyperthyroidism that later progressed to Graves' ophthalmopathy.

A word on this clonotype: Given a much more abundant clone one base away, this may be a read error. The CDR3 reads CASSPRTGVPDAQYF. CDR3 sequence (DNA): TGTGCCAGCAGTCCAAGGACAGGGGTTCCAGATGCGCAGTATTTT. This sequence joins TRBV28 and TRBJ2-3; 9 nucleotides agree with TRBD1. The germline V gene encodes CDR1 MDHEN and CDR2 SYDVKM. The CDR3 contains 15 residues.

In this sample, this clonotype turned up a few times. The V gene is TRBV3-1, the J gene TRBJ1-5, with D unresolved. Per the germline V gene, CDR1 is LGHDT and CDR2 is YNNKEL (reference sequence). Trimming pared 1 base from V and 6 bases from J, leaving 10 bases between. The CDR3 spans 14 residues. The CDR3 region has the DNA TGTGCCAGCAGCCAAGGCTTTTATGGTCAGCCCCAGCATTTT. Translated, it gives CASSQGFYGQPQHF.

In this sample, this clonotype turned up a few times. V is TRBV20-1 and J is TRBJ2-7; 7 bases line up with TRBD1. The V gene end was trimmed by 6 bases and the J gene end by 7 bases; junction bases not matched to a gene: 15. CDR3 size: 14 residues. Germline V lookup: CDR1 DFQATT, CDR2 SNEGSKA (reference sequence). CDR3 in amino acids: CSAQTGTAPWEQYF. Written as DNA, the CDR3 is TGCAGTGCACAAACCGGGACAGCCCCCTGGGAGCAGTACTTC.

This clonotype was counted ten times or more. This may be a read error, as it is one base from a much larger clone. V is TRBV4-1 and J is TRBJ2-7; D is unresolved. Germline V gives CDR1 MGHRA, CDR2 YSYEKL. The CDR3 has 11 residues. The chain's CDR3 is CASSQGNEQYF. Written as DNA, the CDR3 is TGTGCCAGCAGCCAAGGGAACGAGCAGTACTTC.

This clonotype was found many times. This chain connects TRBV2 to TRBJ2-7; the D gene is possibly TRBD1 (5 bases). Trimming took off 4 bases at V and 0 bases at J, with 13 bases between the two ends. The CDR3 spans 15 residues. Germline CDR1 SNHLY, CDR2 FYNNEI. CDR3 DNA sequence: TGTGCCAGCAGTGCTGACACAGGCCCCTCCTACGAGCAGTACTTC. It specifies CASSADTGPSYEQYF.

The CDR3, as DNA: TGTGCCAGCAGCTTACGTGGAGGAGAGGGCGATGAGCAGTTCTTC. This sequence encodes CASSLRGGEGDEQFF. V gene TRBV11-2 combines with J gene TRBJ2-1; possible D gene TRBD2, 5 bases. The ends were cut back, 2 bases at V and 8 bases at J, with 16 bases in the middle. The CDR3 is 15 residues long. In germline, CDR1 is SGHAT, CDR2 FQNNGV. Full variable domain (missing parts from reference TRBV11-2 and TRBJ2-1): EAGVAQSPRYKIIEKRQSVAFWCNPISGHATLYWYQQILGQGPKLLIQFQNNGVVDDSQLPKDRFSAERLKGVDSTLKIQPAKLEDSAVYLCASSLRGGEGDEQFFGPGTRLTVL.

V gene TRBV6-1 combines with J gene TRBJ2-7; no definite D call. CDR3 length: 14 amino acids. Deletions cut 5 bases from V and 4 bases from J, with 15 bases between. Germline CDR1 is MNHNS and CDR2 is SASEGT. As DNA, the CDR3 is TGTGCCAGCAGTTATATAGACACGCCATACGAGCAGTACTTC. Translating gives CASSYIDTPYEQYF.

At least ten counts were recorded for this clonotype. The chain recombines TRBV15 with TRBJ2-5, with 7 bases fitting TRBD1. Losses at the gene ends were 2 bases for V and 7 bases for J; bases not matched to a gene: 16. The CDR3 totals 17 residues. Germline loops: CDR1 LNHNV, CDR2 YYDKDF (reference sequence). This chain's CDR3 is CATSRLEDRLATGTQYF. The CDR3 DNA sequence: TGTGCCACCAGCAGACTGGAGGACAGGCTAGCCACTGGGACCCAGTACTTC.

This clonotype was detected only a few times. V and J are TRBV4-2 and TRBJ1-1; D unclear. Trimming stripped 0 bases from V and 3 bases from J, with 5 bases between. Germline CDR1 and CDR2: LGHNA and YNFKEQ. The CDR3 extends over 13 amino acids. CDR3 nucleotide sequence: TGTGCCAGCAGCCAAGACCAAGACACTGAAGCTTTCTTT. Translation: CASSQDQDTEAFF.

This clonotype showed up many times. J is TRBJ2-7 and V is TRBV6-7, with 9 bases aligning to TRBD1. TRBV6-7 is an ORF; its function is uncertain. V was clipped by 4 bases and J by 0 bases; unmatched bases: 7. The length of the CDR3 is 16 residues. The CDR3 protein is CASSSDRGQCSYEQYF. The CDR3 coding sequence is TGTGCCAGCAGTTCGGACAGGGGCCAATGCTCCTACGAGCAGTACTTC.

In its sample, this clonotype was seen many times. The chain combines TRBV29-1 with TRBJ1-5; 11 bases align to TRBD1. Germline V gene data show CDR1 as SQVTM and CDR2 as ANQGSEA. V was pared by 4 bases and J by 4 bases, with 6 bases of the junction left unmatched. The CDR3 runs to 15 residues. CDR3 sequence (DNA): TGCAGCGTTGTGTGGACAGGGGGCGGGAATCAGCCCCAGCATTTT. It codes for CSVVWTGGGNQPQHF.

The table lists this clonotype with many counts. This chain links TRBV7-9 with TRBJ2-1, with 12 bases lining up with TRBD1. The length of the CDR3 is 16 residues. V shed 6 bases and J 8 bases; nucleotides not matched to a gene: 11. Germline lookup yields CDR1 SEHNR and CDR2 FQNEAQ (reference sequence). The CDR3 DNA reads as TGTGCCAGCAGTTTTCGATCCGGGACAGGGGGCGATGAGCAGTTCTTC. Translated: CASSFRSGTGGDEQFF.

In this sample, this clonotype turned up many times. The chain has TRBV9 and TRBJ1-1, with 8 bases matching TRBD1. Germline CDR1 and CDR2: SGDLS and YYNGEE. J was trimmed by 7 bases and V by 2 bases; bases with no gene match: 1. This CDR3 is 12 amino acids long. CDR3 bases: TGTGCCAGCAGCGTCGGACAGGGTGAAGCTTTCTTT. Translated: CASSVGQGEAFF. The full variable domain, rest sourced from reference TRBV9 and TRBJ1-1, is DSGVTQTPKHLITATGQRVTLRCSPRSGDLSVYWYQQSLDQGLQFLIQYYNGEERAKGNILERFSAQQFPDLHSELNLSSLELGDSALYFCASSVGQGEAFFGQGTRLTVV.

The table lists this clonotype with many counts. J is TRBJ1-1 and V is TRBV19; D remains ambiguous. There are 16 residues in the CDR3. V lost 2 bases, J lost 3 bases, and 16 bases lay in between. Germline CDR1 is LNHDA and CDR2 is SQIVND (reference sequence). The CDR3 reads CASSIRVRQPHTEAFF. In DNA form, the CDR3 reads TGTGCCAGTAGTATACGGGTCCGGCAGCCTCACACTGAAGCTTTCTTT.

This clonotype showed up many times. The CDR3 region has the DNA TGTGCCAGCAGTTTATCACCCCCCACAGGGGGCTACGAGCAGTACTTC. Translating it yields CASSLSPPTGGYEQYF. The chain combines TRBV27 with TRBJ2-7; 8 bases map to TRBD1. V gave up 0 bases and J gave up 3 bases; unmatched junction bases: 7. Per germline, CDR1 MNHEY and CDR2 SMNVEV (reference sequence). This CDR3 is 16 amino acids long.

Written as DNA, the CDR3 is TGTGCCAGCTCACCCGAGGTAGGGCGCGAGCAGTACTTC. Its protein is CASSPEVGREQYF. The chain has TRBV18 and TRBJ2-7; D gene unclear. Germline V lookup: CDR1 KGHSH, CDR2 LQKENI. V dropped 3 bases and J dropped 6 bases, with 12 bases sitting between them. The CDR3 spans 13 residues.

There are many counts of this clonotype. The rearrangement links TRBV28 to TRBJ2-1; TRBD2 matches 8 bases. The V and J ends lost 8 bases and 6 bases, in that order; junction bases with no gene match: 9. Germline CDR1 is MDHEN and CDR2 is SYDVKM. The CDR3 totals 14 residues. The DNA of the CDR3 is TGTGCCAGCTCAAGCGGGAGAAGAACCAATGAGCAGTTCTTC. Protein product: CASSSGRRTNEQFF.

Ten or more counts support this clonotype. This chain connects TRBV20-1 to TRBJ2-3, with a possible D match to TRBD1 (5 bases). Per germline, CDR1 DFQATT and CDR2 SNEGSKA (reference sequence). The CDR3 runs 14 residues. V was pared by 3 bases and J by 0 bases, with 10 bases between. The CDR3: CSARKTASTDTQYF. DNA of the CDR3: TGCAGTGCTAGGAAGACAGCTAGCACAGATACGCAGTATTTT.

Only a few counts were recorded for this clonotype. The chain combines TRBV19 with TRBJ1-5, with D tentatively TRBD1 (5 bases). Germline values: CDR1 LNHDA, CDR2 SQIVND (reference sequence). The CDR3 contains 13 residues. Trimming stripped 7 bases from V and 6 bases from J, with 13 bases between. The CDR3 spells CASTAGGIQPQHF. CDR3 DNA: TGTGCCAGTACCGCTGGGGGGATTCAGCCCCAGCATTTT.

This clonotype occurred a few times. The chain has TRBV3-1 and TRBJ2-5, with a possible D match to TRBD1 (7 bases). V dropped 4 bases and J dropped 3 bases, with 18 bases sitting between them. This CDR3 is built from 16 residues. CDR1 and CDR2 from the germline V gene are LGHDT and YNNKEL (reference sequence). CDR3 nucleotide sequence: TGTGCCAGCAGCCCAGCGATCTCAGGGGGGAAAGAGACCCAGTACTTC. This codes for CASSPAISGGKETQYF.

As DNA, the CDR3 is TGTGCCAGCTCACCTCCCCAGGGAAACTATGGCTACACCTTC. The encoded protein is CASSPPQGNYGYTF. The chain couples TRBV18 to TRBJ1-2; D perhaps matches TRBD1 (5 bases). CDR3 length equals 14 residues. Trimming took 3 bases from V and 2 from J, leaving 10 bases between them. The V gene's germline CDR1 is KGHSH and CDR2 LQKENI.

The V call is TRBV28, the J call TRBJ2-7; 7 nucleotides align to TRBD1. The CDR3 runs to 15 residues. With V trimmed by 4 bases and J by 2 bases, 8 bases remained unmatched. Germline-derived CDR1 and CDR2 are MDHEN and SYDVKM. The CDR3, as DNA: TGTGCCAGCAGTTCTCCCGGGACAGTGCCCTACGAGCAGTACTTC. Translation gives CASSSPGTVPYEQYF.

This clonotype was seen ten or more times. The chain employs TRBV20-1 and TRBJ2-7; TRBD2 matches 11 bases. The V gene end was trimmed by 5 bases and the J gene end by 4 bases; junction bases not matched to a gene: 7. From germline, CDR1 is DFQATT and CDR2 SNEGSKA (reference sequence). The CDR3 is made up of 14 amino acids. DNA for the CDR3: TGCAGTGCTGATAGCGGGAGGGCCAGTTACGAGCAGTACTTC. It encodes CSADSGRASYEQYF.

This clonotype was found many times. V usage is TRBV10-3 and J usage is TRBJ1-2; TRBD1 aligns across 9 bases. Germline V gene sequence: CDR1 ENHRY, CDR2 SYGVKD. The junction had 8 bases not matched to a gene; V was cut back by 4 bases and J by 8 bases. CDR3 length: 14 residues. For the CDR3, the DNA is TGTGCCATCAGTGGACAGGGGGGGCACGACGGCTACACCTTC. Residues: CAISGQGGHDGYTF.

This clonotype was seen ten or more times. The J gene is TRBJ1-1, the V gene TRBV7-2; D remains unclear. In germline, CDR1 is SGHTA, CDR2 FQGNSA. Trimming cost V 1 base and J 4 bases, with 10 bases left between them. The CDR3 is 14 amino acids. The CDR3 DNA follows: TGTGCCAGCAGCTTAGGGTTTGGGTCCACTGAAGCTTTCTTT. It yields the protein CASSLGFGSTEAFF.

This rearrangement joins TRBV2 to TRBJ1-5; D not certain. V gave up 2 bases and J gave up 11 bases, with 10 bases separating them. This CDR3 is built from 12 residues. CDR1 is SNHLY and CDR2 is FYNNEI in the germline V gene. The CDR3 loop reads CASSEIPKSQHF. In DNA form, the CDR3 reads TGTGCCAGCAGTGAAATACCCAAGTCCCAGCATTTT.

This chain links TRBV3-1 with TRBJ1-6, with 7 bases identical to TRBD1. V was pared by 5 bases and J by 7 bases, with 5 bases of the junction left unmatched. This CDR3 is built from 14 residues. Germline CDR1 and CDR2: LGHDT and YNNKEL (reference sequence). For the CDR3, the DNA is TGTGCCAGCAGCGTGGGACAGCACAATTCACCCCTCCACTTT. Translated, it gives CASSVGQHNSPLHF.

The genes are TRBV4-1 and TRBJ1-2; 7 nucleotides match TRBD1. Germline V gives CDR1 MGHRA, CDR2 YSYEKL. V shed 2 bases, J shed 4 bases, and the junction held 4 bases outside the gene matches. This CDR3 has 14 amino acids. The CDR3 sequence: CASSQNRGAYGYTF. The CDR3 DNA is TGCGCCAGCAGCCAAAACAGGGGAGCCTATGGCTACACCTTC.

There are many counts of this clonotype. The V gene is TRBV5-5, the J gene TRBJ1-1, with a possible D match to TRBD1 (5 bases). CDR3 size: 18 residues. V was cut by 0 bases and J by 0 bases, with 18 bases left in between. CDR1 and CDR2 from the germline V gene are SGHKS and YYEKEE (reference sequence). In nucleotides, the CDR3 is TGTGCCAGCAGCTTGGGGCCGGGGCGAGGGACGATGAACACTGAAGCTTTCTTT. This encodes CASSLGPGRGTMNTEAFF.

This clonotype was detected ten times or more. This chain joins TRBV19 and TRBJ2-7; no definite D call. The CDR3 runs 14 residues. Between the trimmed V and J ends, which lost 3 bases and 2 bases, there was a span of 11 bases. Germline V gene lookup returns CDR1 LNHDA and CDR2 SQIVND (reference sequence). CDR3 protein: CASSMHGFTYEQYF. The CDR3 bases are TGTGCCAGTAGTATGCACGGGTTTACCTACGAGCAGTACTTC.